This is a list of T cell receptor beta chains from one sample in a study of blood T cells in healthy people across ages. TCRdb reprocessed the 5' RACE reads via MiXCR and lists one record per CDR3 protein. Among 1.2 million to 1.5 million distinct CDR3 sequences listed, approximately 60% were seen once. The specimen was blood. These receptors were obtained from a man aged 18 to 30 in good health. Each CDR3 is given with its conserved first and last residue. The D gene is left open where the match is weak. Rows give clone size only sometimes, using once, few, many, or a class for an expanded clone.

cdr3_aa cdr3_nt d_call cdr3_length j_call clone_size v_call
CASSLAGQGLRLYGYTF TGTGCCAGCAGTTTAGCGGGACAGGGGTTAAGACTCTATGGCTACACCTTC TRBD1 17 TRBJ1-2 few TRBV12-3/TRBV12-4
CASSATTGRDEQFF TGTGCCAGCAGTGCGACAACTGGCCGGGATGAGCAGTTCTTC - 14 TRBJ2-1 - TRBV6-1
CASSLDYREGETQYF TGTGCCAGCAGTTTAGATTACAGGGAGGGGGAGACCCAGTACTTC - 15 TRBJ2-5 - TRBV28
CSAPQGAGQPQHF TGCAGTGCTCCACAGGGGGCTGGACAGCCCCAGCATTTT TRBD1 13 TRBJ1-5 - TRBV20-1
CASSYTGAVNEQYF TGTGCCAGCAGCTATACAGGGGCCGTGAACGAGCAGTACTTC TRBD1 14 TRBJ2-7 - TRBV7-8
CAISEPLREIDYGYTF TGTGCCATCAGTGAGCCCCTCCGGGAGATCGACTATGGCTACACCTTC - 16 TRBJ1-2 - TRBV10-3
CASSTTGGNGYTF TGCGCCAGCAGCACGACAGGGGGTAATGGCTACACCTTC TRBD1 13 TRBJ1-2 once TRBV5-1
CSVETGGLLEQYF TGCAGCGTTGAGACAGGGGGGCTTCTCGAGCAGTACTTC TRBD1 13 TRBJ2-7 few TRBV29-1
CASSPTAINQPQHF TGTGCCAGCAGCCCAACAGCGATCAATCAGCCCCAGCATTTT - 14 TRBJ1-5 - TRBV6-2/TRBV6-3
CASRLRDDQASEQYF TGTGCCAGCAGACTGAGGGACGACCAGGCAAGCGAGCAGTACTTC - 15 TRBJ2-7 few TRBV6-1
CASGGTGLRMGGYTF TGTGCCAGCGGGGGGACAGGGCTAAGGATGGGTGGCTACACCTTC TRBD1 15 TRBJ1-2 - TRBV6-5
CASSLNFVGPGTGLEKLFF TGTGCCAGCAGCTTGAATTTTGTAGGTCCTGGGACAGGGCTTGAAAAACTGTTTTTT TRBD1 19 TRBJ1-4 - TRBV5-6
CASSLAGARQNTEAFF TGTGCCAGCAGCTTGGCAGGGGCTCGGCAGAACACTGAAGCTTTCTTT - 16 TRBJ1-1 - TRBV5-5
CASSVAGVNTEAFF TGTGCCAGCAGCGTAGCGGGGGTGAACACTGAAGCTTTCTTT - 14 TRBJ1-1 - TRBV9
CASSPTGGVGQPQHF TGTGCCAGCAGCCCCACAGGGGGAGTGGGTCAGCCCCAGCATTTT TRBD1 15 TRBJ1-5 few TRBV7-2
CASSDWTSGTGDEQFF TGTGCCAGCAGTGACTGGACTAGCGGGACTGGGGATGAGCAGTTCTTC TRBD2 16 TRBJ2-1 - TRBV2
CATSRDKEDTQYF TGTGCCACCAGCAGAGACAAAGAAGATACGCAGTATTTT - 13 TRBJ2-3 - TRBV15
CASSNRGSGAFF TGTGCCAGCAGTAATAGGGGCTCTGGAGCTTTCTTT - 12 TRBJ1-1 - TRBV27
CASSFDVRGLLSGANVLTF TGCGCCAGCAGCTTCGATGTACGGGGGCTTCTCTCTGGGGCCAACGTCCTGACTTTC - 19 TRBJ2-6 - TRBV7-2
CASSLGSGITDTQYF TGTGCCAGCAGTTTAGGGTCGGGGATCACAGATACGCAGTATTTT - 15 TRBJ2-3 - TRBV27
CSVEEMGGTGELFF TGCAGCGTTGAAGAGATGGGGGGCACCGGGGAGCTGTTTTTT - 14 TRBJ2-2 - TRBV29-1
CASSGGVEGYTF TGTGCCAGCAGCGGGGGGGTCGAGGGCTACACCTTC - 12 TRBJ1-2 many TRBV11-2
CASSANRGGYEQYF TGTGCCAGCAGCGCCAACAGGGGTGGGTACGAGCAGTACTTC TRBD1 14 TRBJ2-7 - TRBV5-5
CASSLSLSGNTGELFF TGCGCCAGCAGCTTATCCCTTAGCGGGAACACCGGGGAGCTGTTTTTT - 16 TRBJ2-2 few TRBV5-1
CASSLSFSGQGDKTQYF TGTGCCAGCAGCTTGTCCTTTTCGGGACAGGGGGATAAGACCCAGTACTTC TRBD1 17 TRBJ2-5 - TRBV5-6
CASSLTDRDTGNTIYF TGTGCCAGCAGCCTTACGGACAGAGATACTGGAAACACCATATATTTT - 16 TRBJ1-3 - TRBV9
CASPRQPQHF TGTGCCAGTCCTAGACAGCCCCAGCATTTT - 10 TRBJ1-5 - TRBV21-1
CASSQLVGRGTQYF TGTGCCAGCAGCCAATTAGTCGGGCGGGGGACCCAGTACTTC - 14 TRBJ2-5 - TRBV4-2
CSARVGTGNTIYF TGCAGTGCTAGAGTCGGCACCGGAAACACCATATATTTT - 13 TRBJ1-3 - TRBV20-1
CASSAQQMYEQFF TGTGCCAGCAGCGCCCAGCAGATGTATGAGCAGTTCTTC - 13 TRBJ2-1 - TRBV14
CSVSPIQRETDTQYF TGCAGCGTGTCCCCGATACAGCGGGAAACAGATACGCAGTATTTT TRBD2 15 TRBJ2-3 few TRBV29-1
CASSATVDRSETQYF TGTGCCAGCAGCGCGACCGTGGATCGTTCGGAGACCCAGTACTTC - 15 TRBJ2-5 - TRBV7-7
CASSPGRGSTDTQYF TGTGCCAGCAGCCCCGGACGAGGTAGCACAGATACGCAGTATTTT - 15 TRBJ2-3 - TRBV9
CASSQDPRGSPLHF TGCGCCAGCAGCCAAGATCCAAGAGGATCACCCCTCCACTTT - 14 TRBJ1-6 once TRBV4-3
CASSQGSTRNQPQHF TGTGCCAGCAGCCAAGGGAGCACCCGCAATCAGCCCCAGCATTTT - 15 TRBJ1-5 - TRBV3-1
CSVSVRAGELFF TGCAGCGTCTCGGTCCGGGCCGGGGAGCTGTTTTTT - 12 TRBJ2-2 - TRBV29-1
CASSQDLSVLGTQYF TGCGCCAGCAGCCAAGATCTCTCCGTTTTAGGGACCCAGTACTTC - 15 TRBJ2-5 - TRBV4-1
CASNRGTGGPGDTQYF TGTGCCAGCAATAGGGGGACAGGGGGTCCGGGAGATACGCAGTATTTT TRBD1 16 TRBJ2-3 - TRBV27
CASTVLGTGWDIQYF TGTGCCAGCACCGTGCTGGGGACAGGGTGGGACATTCAGTACTTC TRBD1 15 TRBJ2-4 - TRBV7-2
CSASYNGNEQFF TGCAGTGCTAGTTATAACGGCAATGAGCAGTTCTTC - 12 TRBJ2-1 - TRBV20-1
CASRWDSGGYTF TGTGCCAGCCGGTGGGACTCGGGAGGCTACACCTTC - 12 TRBJ1-2 few TRBV4-2
CASSQDNAGGSYEQYF TGCGCCAGCAGCCAAGATAACGCCGGGGGCTCCTACGAGCAGTACTTC - 16 TRBJ2-7 - TRBV4-1
CASSDRGAGTGELFF TGTGCCAGCAGCGACAGGGGTGCGGGCACCGGGGAGCTGTTTTTT TRBD1 15 TRBJ2-2 - TRBV12-3/TRBV12-4
CASSQGTQLINEKLFF TGTGCCAGCAGCCAAGGGACTCAGCTAATTAATGAAAAACTGTTTTTT - 16 TRBJ1-4 - TRBV14
CASSLQGTPTYEQYF TGCGCCAGCAGCTTGCAAGGGACTCCGACCTACGAGCAGTACTTC - 15 TRBJ2-7 - TRBV5-1
CASSLTPRTGVEAEQFF TGTGCCAGCAGCTTGACCCCCAGGACAGGCGTCGAGGCTGAGCAGTTCTTC TRBD1 17 TRBJ2-1 few TRBV7-2
CATSVGNEQYF TGTGCCACCAGTGTTGGCAATGAGCAGTACTTC - 11 TRBJ2-7 - TRBV24-1
CASSLEVANTEAFF TGCGCCAGCAGCTTGGAGGTTGCCAACACTGAAGCTTTCTTT - 14 TRBJ1-1 - TRBV5-1
CSASRATDSYEQYF TGCAGTGCTAGCCGGGCTACAGATTCCTACGAGCAGTACTTC - 14 TRBJ2-7 - TRBV20-1
CSATAGTSGGLAYEQYF TGCAGTGCTACTGCCGGGACTAGCGGGGGCCTTGCCTACGAGCAGTACTTC TRBD2 17 TRBJ2-7 - TRBV20-1
CARVQASTDTQYF TGTGCCAGAGTACAGGCTAGCACAGATACGCAGTATTTT - 13 TRBJ2-3 - TRBV2